This T cell receptor beta chain derives from a study of blood T cell repertoires in COVID-19 (dated by TCRdb to the early 2020s). Background on the whole study: Collaborator samples came from the United States, Italy and Spain and covered acute and convalescent phases of COVID-19. The material from the prospective study consisted of cDNA or gDNA derived from T cells, B-cell-depleted T cells, or PBMCs. Subjects who had been exposed to COVID-19, were actively infected with it, or had recovered from it provided the deeply sampled blood TCRbeta repertoires that made up the dataset. The repertoires were released in a freely available public database meant as a resource for research on the immune response to SARS-CoV-2. Samples were obtained from the ongoing ImmuneRACE study (first 160 participants) and from some 1,300 subjects provided by 6 global collaborators. The sample metadata nearly always contained a de-identified subject ID, COVID-19 status, age in years and sex. Where HLA class I and class II types were available, the types were taken from metadata supplied by the sample provider, not from assay-based typing. The investigation overall reported the following: Clinical and demographic metadata were provided uncurated, with the amount varying by source and participant.

Each collaborating institution followed its own protocols to collect whole blood in K2EDTA tubes. For TCRbeta analysis, collaborators shipped samples in one of three forms: frozen whole blood, isolated PBMCs, or DNA extracted from either of those sample types. About this clone: Its antigen remains undetermined. Per-base qualities were not stored, and no clone one base away is much larger.

The immunoSEQ Assay, a bias-controlled multiplex PCR, was used to amplify TCRbeta CDR3 regions from genomic DNA. The authors' analysis ran thus. The number of nucleated cells in each sample was estimated by amplification of reference gene primers within the assay. To quantify the absolute abundance of each unique TCRbeta CDR3 rearrangement, sequence reads were collapsed and filtered. For each sample, productive Simpson clonality was calculated as the square root of Simpson's diversity index over productive rearrangements. TCRdb limited this immuneACCESS table to in-frame rearrangements with V and J called. A share of clones is missing; checked studies link under half to unresolved V genes, and the rest is unexplained. V and J calls and clone size are copied from that table; D and trimming were computed from the DNA. This sample is represented by around 100,000 clones; roughly 87% of them were singletons. Approximately 7% of the sample is taken by the ten largest.

According to the germline V gene, CDR1 reads SGDLS and CDR2 reads YYNGEE. The junction shows trimming of 4 bases on V and 5 bases on J, and the gene matches do not reach 9 bases of it. From the cysteine through the phenylalanine, the CDR3 covers 16 amino acids. The DNA shown is the 48-base CDR3, in frame from base 1. The sequencing input was peripheral blood. The receptor comes from a man aged 25 to 40 in a cohort sampled during active COVID-19. Recombination joined TRBV9 with TRBJ2-3, with 11 bases matching TRBD2. The DNA reads TGTGCCAGCAGCATCACTAGCGGGGGACGTGGAGATACGCAGTATTTT. Its translation is CASSITSGGRGDTQYF.